Sequencing of this TCR beta chain was carried out in a study of T-cell memory formation after mild COVID-19. Points on this clonotype: Its target is unknown.

Whole-study results and caveats: Prior to infection, memory already included some responding clones, suggesting cross-reactive memory joined.

The V end lost 1 base, the J end lost 1 base, and 8 bases lay between the germline ends. Germline V lookup: CDR1 SGHTA, CDR2 FQGNSA. The CDR3 extends over 14 amino acids. A single record per CDR3 protein comes from TCRdb applying MiXCR to the 5' RACE reads. The sample consists of about 350,000 distinct CDR3 sequences, about 20% of them appearing once. What was sequenced was PBMCs or a T cell subset sorted from them (not recorded which). The J gene is TRBJ2-7, the V gene TRBV7-2, with D uncertain. This TCR was recovered from a man younger than 30 who had mild COVID-19 (a few samples of this study predate the infection). Cell type and time point are not known. Written as DNA, the CDR3 is TGTGCCAGCAGCTTAGGCTATCTGTCCTACGAGCAGTACGTC. Amino acids: CASSLGYLSYEQYV.